A selection of T cell receptor beta chains follows, all from one sample in a study of blood T cell repertoires in COVID-19. Generated by immunoSEQ multiplex PCR, the TCRdb table keeps only in-frame clones and is missing some. The table has about 36,000 clones, about three quarters seen once. The material sequenced was peripheral blood. These receptors were taken from a man aged 60-69 years with active COVID-19. CDR3s include the opening cysteine and the closing phenylalanine or tryptophan. Each record gives: V gene, clone size, J gene, D gene, CDR3 DNA, CDR3 protein. D genes are given only for firm matches. Some rows mark clone size as missing; the rest say once, few, many or name a class of expanded clone.

V: TRBV9
size: NA
J: TRBJ2-2
D: NA
DNA: TGTGCCAGCAGCCCCACTAGCCGCGGGACGAACACCGGGGAGCTGTTTTTT
CDR3: CASSPTSRGTNTGELFF

V: TRBV4-3
size: NA
J: TRBJ2-7
D: NA
DNA: TGCGCCAGCAGCCAAAACAGGGCCTACGAGCAGTACTTC
CDR3: CASSQNRAYEQYF

V: TRBV7-2
size: NA
J: TRBJ2-1
D: TRBD2
DNA: TGTGCCAGCAGCTTAGTAGCGGGGGGGTACAATGAGCAGTTCTTC
CDR3: CASSLVAGGYNEQFF

V: TRBV5-1
size: NA
J: TRBJ2-7
D: TRBD1
DNA: TGCGCCAGCAGCTTAGGGACAGGCAGGGCTACCTACGAGCAGTACTTC
CDR3: CASSLGTGRATYEQYF

V: TRBV6-5
size: once
J: TRBJ2-3
D: TRBD2
DNA: TGTGCCAGCAGTCTTAGCGGGGGAAACACAGATACGCAGTATTTT
CDR3: CASSLSGGNTDTQYF

V: TRBV6-5
size: NA
J: TRBJ1-6
D: NA
DNA: TGTGCCAGCAGAGGCCAGGGCAATTCACCCCTCCACTTT
CDR3: CASRGQGNSPLHF

V: TRBV19
size: NA
J: TRBJ1-5
D: NA
DNA: TGTGCCAGTAGACCGGCAAGAAATAGCCATCAGCCCCAGCATTTT
CDR3: CASRPARNSHQPQHF

V: TRBV19
size: NA
J: TRBJ2-2
D: TRBD2
DNA: TGTGCCAGTAGCCCTAGACTAGCGGGAGATACCGGGGAGCTGTTTTTT
CDR3: CASSPRLAGDTGELFF

V: TRBV6-5
size: NA
J: TRBJ2-5
D: NA
DNA: TGTGCCAGCAGTTACGGGGGGAAGACCCAGTACTTC
CDR3: CASSYGGKTQYF

V: TRBV3-1/TRBV3-2
size: NA
J: TRBJ2-1
D: TRBD2
DNA: TGTGCCAGCAGCCTCCGAGCAGAGCGGGAGAGGTTCTTC
CDR3: CASSLRAERERFF

V: TRBV7-9
size: NA
J: TRBJ1-1
D: NA
DNA: TGTGCCAGCAGCTCTCATCGGACATCGAACACTGAAGCTTTCTTT
CDR3: CASSSHRTSNTEAFF

V: TRBV18
size: few
J: TRBJ2-3
D: TRBD1
DNA: TGTGCCAGCTCACCCAGGGGGCGGCCAGATACGCAGTATTTT
CDR3: CASSPRGRPDTQYF

V: TRBV28
size: NA
J: TRBJ2-7
D: NA
DNA: TGTGCCAGCAGTTCTCTGGGCGGGAAGCTCTCCTACGAGCAGTACTTC
CDR3: CASSSLGGKLSYEQYF

V: TRBV29-1
size: NA
J: TRBJ2-5
D: TRBD1
DNA: TGCAGCGTTGAAAAACCCCGCCGGACAGGGATATTACAAGAGACCCAGTACTTC
CDR3: CSVEKPRRTGILQETQYF

V: TRBV10-1
size: NA
J: TRBJ1-1
D: NA
DNA: TGCGCCAGCATTCCTTTGGCAGGGCCTGAAGCTTTCTTT
CDR3: CASIPLAGPEAFF

V: TRBV5-1
size: NA
J: TRBJ2-2
D: NA
DNA: TGCGCCAGCAGCTTTTCGGGGTCCAACACCGGGGAGCTGTTTTTT
CDR3: CASSFSGSNTGELFF

V: TRBV3-1/TRBV3-2
size: NA
J: TRBJ1-5
D: TRBD1
DNA: TGTGCCAGCAGCCTAGGGACAGGGGGGGATCAGCCCCAGCATTTT
CDR3: CASSLGTGGDQPQHF

V: TRBV7-2
size: NA
J: TRBJ1-1
D: NA
DNA: TGTGCCAGCAGCTTAGCAATGGTGGGGAGGGCTTTCTTT
CDR3: CASSLAMVGRAFF

V: TRBV5-6
size: NA
J: TRBJ2-2
D: TRBD2
DNA: TGTGCCACCAGGCTTAGCGGGAGCGGCACCGGGGAGCTGTTTTTT
CDR3: CATRLSGSGTGELFF

V: TRBV5-1
size: NA
J: TRBJ2-3
D: TRBD2
DNA: TGCGCCAGCAGCTTGGACGGACTAAGCGGGGGGCCAGATACGCAGTATTTT
CDR3: CASSLDGLSGGPDTQYF

V: TRBV19
size: NA
J: TRBJ2-7
D: NA
DNA: TGTGCCAGTAGTCCCAGCTTTCGGGGCTCCTACGAGCAGTACTTC
CDR3: CASSPSFRGSYEQYF

V: TRBV18
size: NA
J: TRBJ2-7
D: NA
DNA: TGTGCCAGCTCATCGCGGGATTCCTACGAGCAGTACTTC
CDR3: CASSSRDSYEQYF

V: TRBV29-1
size: NA
J: TRBJ1-1
D: NA
DNA: TGCAGCGTTACTTCCGGGGACACTGAAGCTTTCTTT
CDR3: CSVTSGDTEAFF

V: TRBV29-1
size: NA
J: TRBJ2-1
D: TRBD2
DNA: TGCAGCGCTACTGGGACTAGCGGGAGGACCCACAATGAGCAGTTCTTC
CDR3: CSATGTSGRTHNEQFF

V: TRBV24-1
size: NA
J: TRBJ1-1
D: TRBD1
DNA: TGTGCCACCAGTGATATACTCGGACAGGGGAGGGGGCTGAACACTGAAGCTTTCTTT
CDR3: CATSDILGQGRGLNTEAFF

V: TRBV15
size: NA
J: TRBJ2-4
D: NA
DNA: TGTGCCACCAGACCCGGAGGGAAAAACATTCAGTACTTC
CDR3: CATRPGGKNIQYF

V: TRBV28
size: NA
J: TRBJ1-1
D: NA
DNA: TGTGCCAGCAGTTGGTCCGGGGTCACTGAAGCTTTCTTT
CDR3: CASSWSGVTEAFF

V: TRBV19
size: few
J: TRBJ1-6
D: NA
DNA: TGTGCCACCGTGCCCCCAGGGGTGAATTCACCCCTCCACTTT
CDR3: CATVPPGVNSPLHF

V: TRBV29-1
size: NA
J: TRBJ2-2
D: NA
DNA: TGCAGCGTTGACACAGATTACACCGGGGAGCTGTTTTTT
CDR3: CSVDTDYTGELFF

V: TRBV10-3
size: few
J: TRBJ1-2
D: TRBD1
DNA: TGTGCCATCAATGGTGATTCGGTTGAGCAGGGGGATAACTATGGCTACACCTTC
CDR3: CAINGDSVEQGDNYGYTF

V: TRBV12-5
size: NA
J: TRBJ2-1
D: TRBD1
DNA: TGTGCTAGTGGCTCCGGGACAGGGGGGAGCAATGAGCAGTTCTTC
CDR3: CASGSGTGGSNEQFF

V: TRBV29-1
size: NA
J: TRBJ2-2
D: TRBD1
DNA: TGCAGCGCGCGGGGACAGGGTGACACCGGGGAGCTGTTTTTT
CDR3: CSARGQGDTGELFF

V: TRBV7-2
size: NA
J: TRBJ2-3
D: TRBD2
DNA: TGTGCCAGCAGCGCCTCGGGGGGGCGAGCAGATACGCAGTATTTT
CDR3: CASSASGGRADTQYF

V: TRBV7-2
size: NA
J: TRBJ2-1
D: TRBD2
DNA: TGTGCCAGCAGCTTAGCCAGCGGGATTTACAATGAGCAGTTCTTC
CDR3: CASSLASGIYNEQFF

V: TRBV7-2
size: NA
J: TRBJ2-1
D: NA
DNA: TGTGCCAGCAGCCTAAGAGGTGGAGACAATGAGCAGTTCTTC
CDR3: CASSLRGGDNEQFF

V: TRBV7-3
size: NA
J: TRBJ2-1
D: TRBD1
DNA: TGTGCCAGCAGCCCAGGGACAGGGGCGAGCTCCTACAATGAGCAGTTCTTC
CDR3: CASSPGTGASSYNEQFF

V: TRBV4-2
size: NA
J: TRBJ1-1
D: NA
DNA: TGTGCCAGCAGCCCGGGAGCTGAAGCTTTCTTT
CDR3: CASSPGAEAFF

V: TRBV9
size: NA
J: TRBJ2-7
D: NA
DNA: TGTGCCAGCAGTCCACCCACCGCTAGCGACTTC
CDR3: CASSPPTASDF

V: TRBV5-1
size: NA
J: TRBJ1-3
D: NA
DNA: TGCGCCAGCAGCGGAGCCCCGGGGTCTGGAAACACCATATATTTT
CDR3: CASSGAPGSGNTIYF

V: TRBV5-6
size: NA
J: TRBJ1-2
D: NA
DNA: TGTGCCAGCAGCTCCCGTGGGGGCAAGTTCTATGGCTACACCTTC
CDR3: CASSSRGGKFYGYTF

V: TRBV19
size: NA
J: TRBJ1-1
D: TRBD1
DNA: TGTGCCAGTACCCCAACCGGGACAGGGAACACTGAAGCTTTCTTT
CDR3: CASTPTGTGNTEAFF

V: TRBV10-3
size: NA
J: TRBJ2-1
D: TRBD2
DNA: TGTGCCATCAGTGAGCGGGGGGGCTTCAATGAGCAGTTCTTC
CDR3: CAISERGGFNEQFF

V: TRBV6-5
size: once
J: TRBJ1-5
D: NA
DNA: TGTGCCAGCAGTTCCTTCGGGGAGGGCAATCAGCCCCAGCATTTT
CDR3: CASSSFGEGNQPQHF

V: TRBV4-1
size: NA
J: TRBJ2-2
D: TRBD1
DNA: TGCGCCAGCAGGGGCCCCGGGACAGCCAGCGGGGAGCTGTTTTTT
CDR3: CASRGPGTASGELFF

V: TRBV11-2
size: NA
J: TRBJ2-4
D: TRBD1
DNA: TGTGCCAGCAGCTCGCCACAGGGGATTAGAAACATTCAGTACTTC
CDR3: CASSSPQGIRNIQYF

V: TRBV10-3
size: NA
J: TRBJ2-7
D: NA
DNA: TGTGCCATCAGGGCAACGATCGAGCAGTACTTC
CDR3: CAIRATIEQYF

V: TRBV4-3
size: NA
J: TRBJ1-3
D: NA
DNA: TGCGCCAGCAGCTTGGAGTATGGAAACACCATATATTTT
CDR3: CASSLEYGNTIYF

V: TRBV19
size: NA
J: TRBJ2-5
D: TRBD2
DNA: TGTGCCAGTAGTACCGGGGTAGCGGGTCTACAAGAGACCCAGTACTTC
CDR3: CASSTGVAGLQETQYF

V: TRBV27
size: once
J: TRBJ1-6
D: NA
DNA: TGTGCCAGCAGTTTCTGGACAGATTCACCCCTCCACTTT
CDR3: CASSFWTDSPLHF

V: TRBV9
size: few
J: TRBJ1-1
D: TRBD1
DNA: TGTGCCAGCAGCGTAGACAGGGGGGAATATACTGAAGCTTTCTTT
CDR3: CASSVDRGEYTEAFF

V: TRBV9
size: NA
J: TRBJ2-2
D: TRBD2
DNA: TGTGCCAGCAGCGCTAGCGGGGGCGCAAACACCGGGGAGCTGTTTTTT
CDR3: CASSASGGANTGELFF

V: TRBV4-3
size: NA
J: TRBJ1-3
D: TRBD1
DNA: TGCGCCAGCAGCCAAGATGACAGGGCAGGGCACACCATATATTTT
CDR3: CASSQDDRAGHTIYF

V: TRBV6-2/TRBV6-3
size: NA
J: TRBJ1-1
D: TRBD1
DNA: TGTGCCAGCAGTTACTCGGCGGGACAGATGAGCGTGGGAACTGAAGCTTTCTTT
CDR3: CASSYSAGQMSVGTEAFF

V: TRBV23-1
size: NA
J: TRBJ1-2
D: NA
DNA: TGCGCCAGCAGCCCTGATGGAGGGCCCATCGCCTATGGCTACACCTTC
CDR3: CASSPDGGPIAYGYTF